These T cell receptor beta chains were read from a single sample in a study of shared clonotypes between healthy human individuals. The assay was immunoSEQ multiplex PCR, and TCRdb's table has in-frame clones only and misses some. This sample has over a million clones; around three quarters occur once, and the top ten carry 0.6% to 0.7%. The sequenced sample consisted of memory CD4+ T cells from PBMCs. The receptors stem from a young man in good health. Some clones in this sample may be carry-over from other donors' samples. Each CDR3 is given with its conserved first and last residue. D genes are given only for firm matches. Clone size is not always given. Where it is, it says once, few, many or a class for expanded clones.

d_call	v_call	clone_size	j_call	cdr3_length	cdr3_nt	cdr3_aa
-	TRBV4-1	-	TRBJ1-2	18	TGCGCCAGCAGCCGACAGCAGACCGGGAAACCAGCTAACTATGGCTACACCTTC	CASSRQQTGKPANYGYTF
-	TRBV25-1	-	TRBJ2-5	13	TGTGCCAGCAGCCGACAGGAGGGGGAGACCCAGTACTTC	CASSRQEGETQYF
TRBD1	TRBV29-1	-	TRBJ2-3	15	TGCAGCGTTACGGGGCGGGCAGGGGGCACTAATACGCAGTATTTT	CSVTGRAGGTNTQYF
TRBD2	TRBV5-1	-	TRBJ2-3	16	TGCGCCAGCAGCTTGGGAGACGGGAGGGTCGCAGATACGCAGTATTTT	CASSLGDGRVADTQYF
-	TRBV6-6	-	TRBJ2-7	12	TGTGCCAGCAGGGGGGTGTCCTACGAGCAGTACTTC	CASRGVSYEQYF
TRBD2	TRBV4-1	-	TRBJ2-2	16	TGCGCCAGCAGCCATGTTAGCGGGAGTGGGACCGGGGAGCTGTTTTTT	CASSHVSGSGTGELFF
-	TRBV2	-	TRBJ1-1	13	TGTGCCAGCAGTGTCAGGGGTAACACTGAAGCTTTCTTT	CASSVRGNTEAFF
-	TRBV27	-	TRBJ2-3	13	TGTGCCAGCAGTTTAGTTTACACAGATACGCAGTATTTT	CASSLVYTDTQYF
-	TRBV9	-	TRBJ2-3	15	TGTGCCAGCAGCGCCGGCGGAGCTAGCACAGATACGCAGTATTTT	CASSAGGASTDTQYF
TRBD1	TRBV11-2	-	TRBJ1-1	14	TGTGCCAGCAGCCGTAACAGGGGGGACACTGAAGCTTTCTTT	CASSRNRGDTEAFF
TRBD1	TRBV28	-	TRBJ1-5	16	TGTGCCAGCAGGATACGACAGGGTTATAGCAATCAGCCCCAGCATTTT	CASRIRQGYSNQPQHF
TRBD1	TRBV18	-	TRBJ2-2	17	TGTGCCAGCTCACTCTTTCGGGACAGCCCAACCACCGGGGAGCTGTTTTTT	CASSLFRDSPTTGELFF
-	TRBV7-8	-	TRBJ1-1	15	TGTGCCAGCAGCTTAAGAGACAGACCACAAAATGAAGCTTTCTTT	CASSLRDRPQNEAFF
TRBD1	TRBV7-9	-	TRBJ1-3	14	TGTGCCAGCAGTTCGGACAGGACTGGAAACACCATATATTTT	CASSSDRTGNTIYF
-	TRBV7-8	many	TRBJ1-1	13	TGTGCCAGCAGCTTAGATGGCTCTGGTGTAGCTTTCTTT	CASSLDGSGVAFF
TRBD2	TRBV5-1	-	TRBJ2-7	14	TGCGCCAGCAGCTCGGGACTAGTCCTCTACGAGCAGTACTTC	CASSSGLVLYEQYF
TRBD1	TRBV5-4	-	TRBJ1-1	14	TGTGCCAGCAGCTCCGGACAGGGGGCAACTGAAGCTTTCTTT	CASSSGQGATEAFF
TRBD1	TRBV5-1	-	TRBJ1-1	17	TGCGCCAGCAGCTCCGAACCCCCGGGACAGGGAGGCACTGAAGCTTTCTTT	CASSSEPPGQGGTEAFF
TRBD2	TRBV6-1	-	TRBJ2-1	16	TGTGCCAGCAGTGAAAGAAGGGCTAGCGGGAACAATGAGCAGTTCTTC	CASSERRASGNNEQFF
-	TRBV7-9	-	TRBJ1-4	16	TGTGCCAGCAGCCCGTACTTCGGGGGCTCTAATGAAAAACTGTTTTTT	CASSPYFGGSNEKLFF
-	TRBV11-3	few	TRBJ2-2	13	TGTGCCAGCAGCCCGACAGCGGCCGGGGAGCTGTTTTTT	CASSPTAAGELFF
-	TRBV4-1	few	TRBJ1-1	14	TGCGCCAGCAGCCCCCAGCACGCGAACACTGAAGCTTTCTTT	CASSPQHANTEAFF
TRBD2	TRBV5-4	few	TRBJ2-2	15	TGTGCCAGCAGTTTGATGGGACTAGTCGGCGGGGAGCTGTTTTTT	CASSLMGLVGGELFF
TRBD2	TRBV7-6	-	TRBJ2-5	16	TGTGCCAGCAGACCGCCGGGACTAGCATACCAAGAGACCCAGTACTTC	CASRPPGLAYQETQYF
-	TRBV7-3	-	TRBJ2-7	13	TGTGCCAGCAGCCCCCCCGAAGGATACGAGCAGTACTTC	CASSPPEGYEQYF
-	TRBV11-1	-	TRBJ2-3	12	TGTGCCAGCGGGTCGTGGGGGCATACGCAGTATTTT	CASGSWGHTQYF
-	TRBV6-6	-	TRBJ2-2	14	TGTGCCAGCAGTTCCAGGGGTAGTAACGGGGAGCTGTTTTTT	CASSSRGSNGELFF
-	TRBV7-2	-	TRBJ2-2	15	TGTGCCAGCAGCTTTCAGGGGAGGGGTGTCGGGGAGCTGTTTTTT	CASSFQGRGVGELFF
-	TRBV5-1	-	TRBJ2-3	16	TGCGCCAGCAGCTTGTTATGGGGCGGGCAGACAGATACGCAGTATTTT	CASSLLWGGQTDTQYF
TRBD2	TRBV6-1	-	TRBJ2-2	14	TGTGCCAGCATTATACTAGCGGACACCGGGGAGCTGTTTTTT	CASIILADTGELFF
-	TRBV29-1	-	TRBJ2-1	11	TGCAGCGTTGAAAGGGAGCGTGAGCAGTTCTTC	CSVEREREQFF
-	TRBV2	-	TRBJ2-1	15	TGTGCCAGCAGTGTGGGCAGGGGCCGATCCAATGAGCAGTTCTTC	CASSVGRGRSNEQFF
TRBD1	TRBV30	-	TRBJ1-5	15	TGTGCCTGGAGTTCCTACCGGGACAGGGGTCAGCCCCAGCATTTT	CAWSSYRDRGQPQHF
-	TRBV7-3	-	TRBJ1-2	16	TGTGCCAGCAGCTCCCGTTCTTTCAGGAGCGGGGAAGGCTACACCTTC	CASSSRSFRSGEGYTF
-	TRBV18	-	TRBJ2-3	17	TGTGCCAGCTCACCAGGAGTGTTTGACATCCTCACAGATACGCAGTATTTT	CASSPGVFDILTDTQYF
TRBD1	TRBV5-1	-	TRBJ1-2	15	TGCGCCAGCAGCTTGTTCGGGACAGACACCTATGGCTACACCTTC	CASSLFGTDTYGYTF
-	TRBV9	-	TRBJ2-5	18	TGTGCCAGCAGCGTAGGTAGGGGGGTGGCAGGCTCTCAAGAGACCCAGTACTTC	CASSVGRGVAGSQETQYF